Listed below are T cell receptor beta chains from one sample, sequenced in a study of cytomegalovirus exposure and HLA in healthy donors. Only in-frame clones appear in the TCRdb table, and some are missing; sequencing was by immunoSEQ multiplex PCR. The data show 55,000 to 90,000 clones, around three quarters seen once. The sequencing sample was made of PBMCs. The origin of the receptors is a man in his fifties in good health and CMV-seronegative. Each CDR3 is given with its conserved first and last residue. The D gene is left open where the match is weak. Clone sizes are given selectively: once, few, many, or a class where the clone is expanded.

>TRBV18|NA|TRBJ1-6|TRBD1
TGTGCCAGCTCACCACCGACAGGGGGAAATAATTCACCCCTCCACTTT
CASSPPTGGNNSPLHF
>TRBV2|NA|TRBJ1-2|TRBD1
TGTGCCAGCAGTGGTCAGGGGGTCTATGGCTACACCTTC
CASSGQGVYGYTF
>TRBV11-2|NA|TRBJ2-1|NA
TGTGCCAGCAGCCCTCTCGCGTTGGTTAACAATGAGCAGTTCTTC
CASSPLALVNNEQFF
>TRBV27|once|TRBJ2-1|TRBD2
TGTGCCAGCAGTCCGCTAGCGGGAGGGGTAAGGGAGCAGTTCTTC
CASSPLAGGVREQFF
>TRBV18|NA|TRBJ2-5|NA
TGTGCCAGCTCCCCTGGGACACGGAAAGAGACCCAGTACTTC
CASSPGTRKETQYF
>TRBV6-1|few|TRBJ1-5|NA
TGTGCCAGCAGTGGGGGGGATCAGCCCCAGCATTTT
CASSGGDQPQHF
>TRBV4-1|NA|TRBJ2-7|NA
TGCGCCAGCAGCCTGGCCGGGACAACCCTATACGAGCAGTACTTC
CASSLAGTTLYEQYF
>TRBV7-6|NA|TRBJ2-1|TRBD2
TGTGCCAGCAGCAGTAGAGCGGGGGGAAATGGAGAGCAGTTCTTC
CASSSRAGGNGEQFF
>TRBV2|NA|TRBJ1-2|TRBD1
TGTGCCAGCAGTGAAGGGGGACAGATTACTAACTATGGCTACACCTTC
CASSEGGQITNYGYTF
>TRBV4-2|NA|TRBJ1-2|NA
TGTGCCAGCAGCCAAGTCACAGTCGATGGCTACACCTTC
CASSQVTVDGYTF
>TRBV27|NA|TRBJ1-1|TRBD1
TGTGCCAGCAGACAGGGGGCATATGCTTTCTTT
CASRQGAYAFF
>TRBV4-1|NA|TRBJ1-5|TRBD1
TGCGCCAGCAGCCAACCTGACAGGGGTAATCAGCCCCAGCATTTT
CASSQPDRGNQPQHF
>TRBV5-5|NA|TRBJ1-1|NA
TGTGCCAGCAGCTTGGTAGGGGTCACTGAAGCTTTCTTT
CASSLVGVTEAFF
>TRBV5-5|NA|TRBJ1-1|TRBD1
TGTGCCAGCAGCACAGGGGGCTGGTCTGAAGCTTTCTTT
CASSTGGWSEAFF
>TRBV19|NA|TRBJ1-5|TRBD1
TGTGCCAGTTTTGGAGGACAGGGGCTTTATCAGCCCCAGCATTTT
CASFGGQGLYQPQHF
>TRBV5-4|NA|TRBJ2-1|TRBD1
TGTGCCAGCAGCCTCCAGGGGGACTCCTACAATGAGCAGTTCTTC
CASSLQGDSYNEQFF
>TRBV28|NA|TRBJ1-1|NA
TGTGCCAGCAGCCAAAGTAGGGGGGGAGTGAACACTGAAGCTTTCTTT
CASSQSRGGVNTEAFF
>TRBV19|once|TRBJ1-6|NA
TGTGCCAGTGTTAGTAGTAGGAGTAATTCACCCCTCCACTTT
CASVSSRSNSPLHF
>TRBV30|NA|TRBJ1-6|NA
TGTGCCTGGAACAAGGACAGCTATTCACCCCTCCACTTT
CAWNKDSYSPLHF
>TRBV30|NA|TRBJ1-5|NA
TGTGCCTGGGGGGAAGGGGGTGGTCAGCCCCAGCATTTT
CAWGEGGGQPQHF
>TRBV7-6|NA|TRBJ1-6|NA
TGTGCCAGCAGCTTAGGGGGAGGGTGGAATTCACCCCTCCACTTT
CASSLGGGWNSPLHF
>TRBV7-6|NA|TRBJ1-1|NA
TGTGCCAGCAGCGCGACGAGGGGGATTATCTTTGAAGCTTTCTTT
CASSATRGIIFEAFF
>TRBV19|once|TRBJ2-2|TRBD2
TGTGCCACCGGGACTAGCGGGTCGAGTAGGACCGGGGAGCTGTTTTTT
CATGTSGSSRTGELFF
>TRBV11-2|NA|TRBJ2-2|NA
TGTGCCAGCAGTCTCCTCCCCGGGGAGCTGTTTTTT
CASSLLPGELFF
>TRBV15|NA|TRBJ1-1|NA
TGTGCCACCAGCAGAGAGGGCAACACTGAAGCTTTCTTT
CATSREGNTEAFF
>TRBV2|once|TRBJ1-2|NA
TGTGCCAGCAGTGATTTCCCCGACCGGGGGTACACCTTC
CASSDFPDRGYTF
>TRBV10-1|NA|TRBJ2-1|NA
TGCGCCAGCAGTGAAGATGGTTTAAAGAGTGAGCAGTTCTTC
CASSEDGLKSEQFF
>TRBV30|NA|TRBJ2-2|NA
TGTGCCTGGAGGAAGGGGAAGAGCTGGAACACCGGGGAGCTGTTTTTT
CAWRKGKSWNTGELFF
>TRBV28|NA|TRBJ1-2|NA
TGTGCCAGCAGTTTATCGGACATATTCTATGGCTACACCTTC
CASSLSDIFYGYTF
>TRBV19|few|TRBJ1-1|NA
TGTGCCACGGGGGTATTCAGGGCGGGGAACACTGAAGCTTTCTTT
CATGVFRAGNTEAFF
>TRBV6-5|NA|TRBJ2-3|TRBD1
TGTGCCAGCAGTTACAGCAGGGGGCGTCCAGATACGCAGTATTTT
CASSYSRGRPDTQYF
>TRBV7-9|NA|TRBJ2-5|NA
TGTGCCAGCAGCTTAAGGCGGGACCGGGAGACCCAGTACTTC
CASSLRRDRETQYF
>TRBV27|NA|TRBJ1-5|NA
TGTGCCAGCCTCGCCTTCCGGCAGCCCCAGCATTTT
CASLAFRQPQHF
>TRBV5-4|NA|TRBJ2-1|TRBD1
TGTGCCAGCAGCTCTAAAACAGGGGACAATGAGCAGTTCTTC
CASSSKTGDNEQFF
>TRBV2|NA|TRBJ1-2|TRBD1
TGTGCCAGCAGTGAAGTGGGGACAGGGATTGATGGCTACACCTTC
CASSEVGTGIDGYTF
>TRBV9|few|TRBJ1-2|TRBD1
TGTGCCAGCAGCGTACCGGGACAGGGGGCTTTTGGCTACACCTTC
CASSVPGQGAFGYTF
>TRBV28|NA|TRBJ2-1|TRBD2
TGTGCCAGCAGTTTAATACGGGGAGGGTTCAATGAGCAGTTCTTC
CASSLIRGGFNEQFF
>TRBV13|once|TRBJ1-1|NA
TGTGCCAGCAGCTTACACGCAGGGATGAACACTGAAGCTTTCTTT
CASSLHAGMNTEAFF
>TRBV2|NA|TRBJ1-1|TRBD1
TGTGCCAGCAGGTTAAGTAGGACAGGGTTATTGGGAGCTTTCTTT
CASRLSRTGLLGAFF
>TRBV30|NA|TRBJ2-5|NA
TGTGCCTGGAGTAACCTACAAGAGACCCAGTACTTC
CAWSNLQETQYF
>TRBV5-1|NA|TRBJ2-2|NA
TGCGCCAGCAGCCAGTACATGAACACCGGGGAGCTGTTTTTT
CASSQYMNTGELFF
>TRBV6-5|medium-sized|TRBJ2-3|NA
TGTGCCAGCACGGACAGTTCCTCAGATACGCAGTATTTT
CASTDSSSDTQYF
>TRBV5-1|NA|TRBJ1-5|NA
TGCGCCAGCAGCTTGGAGGGGGGGAGGAATCAGCCCCAGCATTTT
CASSLEGGRNQPQHF
>TRBV30|few|TRBJ2-3|NA
TGTGCCTGGGGAGGCGAAGCAGCCCGCGGGGCAGATACGCAGTATTTT
CAWGGEAARGADTQYF
>TRBV19|NA|TRBJ1-5|NA
TGTGCCAGTAGTATTAGATTGGAGTTCCTTCCAATGCCCCAGCATTTT
CASSIRLEFLPMPQHF